These T cell receptor beta chains were read from a single sample in a study of T cells expressing NK-cell markers. TCRdb re-called the 5' RACE reads and shows each CDR3 protein once, DNA omitted. The listing records around 550,000 distinct CDR3 sequences. Sequenced input: blood T cells: a sorted CD56 or NKG2C T cell subset, CD4+ or CD8+ T cells, or bulk PBMC T cells (not recorded which). The receptors originated from a young man in good health. The CDR3 runs from the conserved cysteine through the conserved F or W. Each record gives: J gene, V gene, CDR3 protein.

J: TRBJ2-3
V: TRBV11-1
CDR3: CASSQLFGEGTSTDTQYF

J: TRBJ2-7
V: TRBV28
CDR3: CASSRARTGPQYF

J: TRBJ2-1
V: TRBV11-2
CDR3: CASTRGLYVDEQFF

J: TRBJ2-1
V: TRBV29-1
CDR3: CSVERVQGLASSSYNEQFF

J: TRBJ1-2
V: TRBV5-1
CDR3: CASSPRDSPSGYTF

J: TRBJ2-1
V: TRBV12-3/TRBV12-4
CDR3: CASSSSPGLNTMGFYNEQFF

J: TRBJ2-7
V: TRBV30
CDR3: CAWSVLGLGEQYF

J: TRBJ2-3
V: TRBV5-8
CDR3: CASSLGTSKGDTQYF

J: TRBJ2-5
V: TRBV29-1
CDR3: CSVRVFSETQYF

J: TRBJ1-2
V: TRBV6-1
CDR3: CASKAEDGPFYGYTF

J: TRBJ2-1
V: TRBV29-1
CDR3: CSARGETEATIQFF

J: TRBJ2-1
V: TRBV12-3/TRBV12-4
CDR3: CASSSGIGEQFF

J: TRBJ2-1
V: TRBV7-9
CDR3: CASSHSLHRDLRNEQFF

J: TRBJ1-4
V: TRBV15
CDR3: CATSRPGDSYEKLFF

J: TRBJ2-3
V: TRBV7-6
CDR3: CASSLGPFDTQYF

J: TRBJ2-1
V: TRBV18
CDR3: CASSPLVSWEQFF

J: TRBJ2-3
V: TRBV7-8
CDR3: CASSQLSLADTQYF

J: TRBJ2-2
V: TRBV6-1
CDR3: CASSRGQAVITGELFF